This entry features one TCR beta chain sequence. This sample was included in a study of blood T cell repertoires in COVID-19. Study as a whole: Sources were T cells, B-cell-depleted T cells, or PBMCs; the material itself was cDNA or gDNA.

Germline V gives CDR1 SGHRS, CDR2 YFSETQ. Trimming took off 0 bases at V and 5 bases at J, with 11 bases between the two ends. The CDR3 covers 15 residues. In the authors' workflow: Estimation of nucleated cell counts was performed using reference gene primer amplification. Sequencing used immunoSEQ multiplex PCR; TCRdb keeps in-frame clones, though not all of them. That table gives V, J and clone size, and the DNA gave D and trimming. The data show around 300,000 clones, approximately 80% seen once. This clonotype was obtained from a woman in her 50s with active or convalescent COVID-19. The chain couples TRBV5-1 to TRBJ2-2; D might be TRBD1 (5 bases). Sequenced material: peripheral blood. The CDR3 DNA follows: TGCGCCAGCAGCTTGGGCCAGGGTATGACCGGGGAGCTGTTTTTT. Its protein product is CASSLGQGMTGELFF.